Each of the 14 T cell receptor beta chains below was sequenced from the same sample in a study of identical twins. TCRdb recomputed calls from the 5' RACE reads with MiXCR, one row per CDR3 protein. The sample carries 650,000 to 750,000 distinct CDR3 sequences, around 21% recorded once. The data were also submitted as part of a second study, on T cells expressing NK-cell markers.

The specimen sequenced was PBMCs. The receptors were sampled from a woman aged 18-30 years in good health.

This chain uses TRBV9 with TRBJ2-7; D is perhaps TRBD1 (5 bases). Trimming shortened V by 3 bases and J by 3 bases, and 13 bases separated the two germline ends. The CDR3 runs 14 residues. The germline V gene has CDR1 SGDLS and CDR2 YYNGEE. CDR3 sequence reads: CASSGTQGSYEQYF. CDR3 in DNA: TGTGCCAGCAGCGGAACCCAGGGAAGCTACGAGCAGTACTTC.

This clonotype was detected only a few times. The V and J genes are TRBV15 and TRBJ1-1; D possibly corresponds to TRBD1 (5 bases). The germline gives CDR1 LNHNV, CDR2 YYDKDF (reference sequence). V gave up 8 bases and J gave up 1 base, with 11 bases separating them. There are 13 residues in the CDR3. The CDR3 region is CATAQTGNTEAFF. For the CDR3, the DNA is TGTGCCACCGCACAAACAGGGAACACTGAAGCTTTCTTT.

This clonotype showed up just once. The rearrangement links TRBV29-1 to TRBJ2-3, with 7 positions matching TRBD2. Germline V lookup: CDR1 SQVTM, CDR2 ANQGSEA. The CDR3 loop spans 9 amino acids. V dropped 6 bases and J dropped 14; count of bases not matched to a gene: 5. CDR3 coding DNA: TGCAGCGTCGCCCCGGGGGGGTATTTT. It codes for CSVAPGGYF.

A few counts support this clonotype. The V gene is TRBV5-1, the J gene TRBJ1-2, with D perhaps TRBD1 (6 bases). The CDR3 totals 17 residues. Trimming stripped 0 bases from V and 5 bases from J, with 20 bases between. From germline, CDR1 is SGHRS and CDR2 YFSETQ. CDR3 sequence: CASSLAFQNTGNYGYTF. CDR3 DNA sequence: TGCGCCAGCAGCTTGGCCTTTCAGAACACAGGGAATTATGGCTACACCTTC.

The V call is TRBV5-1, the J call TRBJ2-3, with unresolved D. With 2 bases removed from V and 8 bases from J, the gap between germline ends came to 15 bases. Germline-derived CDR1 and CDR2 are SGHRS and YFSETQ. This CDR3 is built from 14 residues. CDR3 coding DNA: TGCGCCAGCAGCTTCAACCCAGAAGTTTCTACGCAGTATTTT. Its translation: CASSFNPEVSTQYF.

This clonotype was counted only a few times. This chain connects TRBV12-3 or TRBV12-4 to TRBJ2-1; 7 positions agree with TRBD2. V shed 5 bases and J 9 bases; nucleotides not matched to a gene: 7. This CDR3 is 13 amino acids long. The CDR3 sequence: CASSITSVGEQFF. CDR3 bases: TGTGCCAGCAGTATCACTAGCGTAGGTGAGCAGTTCTTC.

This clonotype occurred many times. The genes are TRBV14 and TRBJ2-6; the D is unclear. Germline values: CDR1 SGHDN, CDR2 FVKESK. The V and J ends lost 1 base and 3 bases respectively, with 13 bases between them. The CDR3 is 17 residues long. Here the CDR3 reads CASSQVLGSGGANVLTF. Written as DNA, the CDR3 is TGTGCCAGCAGCCAAGTACTTGGAAGTGGTGGGGCCAACGTCCTGACTTTC.

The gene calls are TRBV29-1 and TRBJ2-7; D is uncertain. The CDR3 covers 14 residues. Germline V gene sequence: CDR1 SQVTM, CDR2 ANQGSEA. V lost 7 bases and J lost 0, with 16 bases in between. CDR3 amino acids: CSAGPDRSSYEQYF. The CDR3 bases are TGCAGCGCAGGTCCGGACCGCAGCTCCTACGAGCAGTACTTC.

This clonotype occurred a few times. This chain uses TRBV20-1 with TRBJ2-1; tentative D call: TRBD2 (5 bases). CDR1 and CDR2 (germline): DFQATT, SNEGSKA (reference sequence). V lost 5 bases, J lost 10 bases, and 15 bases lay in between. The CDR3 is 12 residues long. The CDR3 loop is CSASETGLEQFF. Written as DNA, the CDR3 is TGCAGTGCTTCGGAAACGGGGTTAGAGCAGTTCTTC.

CDR3 sequence reads: CASRKKAVNEQFF. For the CDR3, the DNA is TGTGCCAGCAGAAAAAAGGCGGTCAATGAGCAGTTCTTC. J is TRBJ2-1 and V is TRBV7-9; the D is unclear. This CDR3 region has 13 residues. The germline V and J ends were trimmed by 6 bases and 6 bases, with 12 bases remaining between them. Germline-derived CDR1 and CDR2 are SEHNR and FQNEAQ (reference sequence).

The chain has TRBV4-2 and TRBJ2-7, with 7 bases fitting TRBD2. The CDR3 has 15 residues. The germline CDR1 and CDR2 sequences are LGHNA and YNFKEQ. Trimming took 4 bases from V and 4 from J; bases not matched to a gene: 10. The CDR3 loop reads CASSRGGVGSYEQYF. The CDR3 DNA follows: TGTGCCAGCAGCCGGGGGGGGGTAGGTAGTTACGAGCAGTACTTC.

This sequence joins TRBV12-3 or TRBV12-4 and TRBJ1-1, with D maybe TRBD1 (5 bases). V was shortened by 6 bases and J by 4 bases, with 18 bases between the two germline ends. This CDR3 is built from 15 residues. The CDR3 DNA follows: TGTGCCAGCAGAGTAACAATTGGGACGGCCACTGAAGCTTTCTTT. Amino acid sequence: CASRVTIGTATEAFF.

CDR3 nucleotide sequence: TGTGCCAGCAGCACAGGAGGGGCTGGCTACACCTTC. It specifies CASSTGGAGYTF. V gene TRBV7-9 combines with J gene TRBJ1-2, with D perhaps TRBD1 (5 bases). The V end was cut by 5 bases, the J end by 7 bases, with 11 bases between. The CDR3 loop spans 12 amino acids. Germline V CDR1 and CDR2: SEHNR, FQNEAQ (reference sequence). Looking up the rest from reference TRBV7-9 and TRBJ1-2 gives the full variable domain: DTGVSQNPRHKITKRGQNVTFRCDPISEHNRLYWYRQTLGQGPEFLTYFQNEAQLEKSRLLSDRFSAERPKGSFSTLEIQRTEQGDSAMYLCASSTGGAGYTFGSGTRLTVV.

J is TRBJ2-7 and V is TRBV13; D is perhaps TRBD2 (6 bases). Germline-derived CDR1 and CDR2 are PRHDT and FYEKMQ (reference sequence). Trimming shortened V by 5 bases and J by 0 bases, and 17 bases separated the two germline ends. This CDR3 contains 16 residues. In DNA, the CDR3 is TGTGCCAGCAGCCTATGGTTGCGGGGAAACTCCTACGAGCAGTACTTC. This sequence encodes CASSLWLRGNSYEQYF.